This T cell receptor beta chain appears in the sequencing data of a study of T cell responses to AZD1222 COVID-19 vaccine. This CDR3 comprises 15 residues. V was clipped by 4 bases and J by 4 bases; unmatched bases: 7. Per the germline V gene, CDR1 is MGHRA and CDR2 is YSYEKL. A note on this clone: The antigen is unknown.

The protocol was immunoSEQ multiplex PCR, while the TCRdb copy is restricted to in-frame clones and leaves out a portion. This sample has 140,000 to 150,000 clones; 85% to 95% occur once, and the top ten carry 1.5% to 2%. Study outcomes and limitations: Just a handful of AZD1222 recipients tested seropositive at baseline. Repertoire sampling happened only post peak T cell response. Two AZD1222 doses significantly raised spike-specific TCR breadth and depth over controls.

The specimen was peripheral blood, collected on day 0 of AZD1222 vaccination. The receptor's source is an adult in good health. The chain joins TRBV4-1 to TRBJ1-2; 9 positions agree with TRBD1. The CDR3 DNA reads TGCGCCAGCAGCCTCCGACAGGGGGAGAGCTATGGCTACACCTTC. It codes for CASSLRQGESYGYTF.